This is a list of T cell receptor beta chains from one sample in a study of T cells in Graves' hyperthyroidism and ophthalmopathy. MiXCR was run by TCRdb on the multiplex PCR reads, yielding one entry per CDR3 protein. This table holds some 720,000 distinct CDR3 sequences, about a sixth found once. Sequenced input: blood. Receptors were obtained from a man between 18 and 35 years old with Graves' hyperthyroidism. CDR3s include the opening cysteine and the closing phenylalanine or tryptophan. A D gene is named only where the DNA matches it firmly. Only some rows state a clone size, as once, few, many or a class for expanded clones.

TRBJ1-1 TRBV9 TRBD1 few CASSVKTGGTEAFF TGTGCCAGCAGCGTAAAGACAGGGGGCACTGAAGCTTTCTTT
TRBJ1-2 TRBV11-2 TRBD1 many CASSLAGGGGYTF TGTGCCAGCAGCTTAGCAGGGGGCGGTGGCTACACCTTC
TRBJ2-5 TRBV28 TRBD2 many CASSDLLLTSGRRETQYF TGTGCCAGCAGTGATCTCCTTCTGACTAGCGGGAGGAGGGAGACCCAGTACTTC
TRBJ2-5 TRBV5-4 TRBD2 few CASSLGFVTSGQETQYF TGTGCCAGCAGCTTGGGATTTGTGACTAGCGGGCAAGAGACCCAGTACTTC
TRBJ1-6 TRBV7-9 - few CASSGNPGSATGYNSPLHF TGTGCCAGCAGCGGAAACCCAGGTAGCGCAACGGGATATAATTCACCCCTCCACTTT
TRBJ1-1 TRBV12-5 TRBD1 - CASGLSPLGQGAFVGTNTEASF TGTGCTAGTGGTCTAAGCCCGTTGGGACAGGGCGCATTTGTGGGGACAAACACTGAAGCTTCCTTT
TRBJ2-7 TRBV19 - - CASKTSQGPYEQYF TGTGCCAGTAAAACCTCCCAGGGGCCCTACGAGCAGTACTTC
TRBJ2-7 TRBV20-1 - - CSARGGGPSEQYF TGCAGTGCTAGAGGTGGCGGCCCCTCCGAGCAGTACTTC
TRBJ2-1 TRBV20-1 TRBD2 - CSARRLAGIDEQFF TGCAGTGCTAGGAGGCTAGCGGGAATTGATGAGCAGTTCTTC
TRBJ1-1 TRBV24-1 - few CATREEGNTEAFF TGTGCCACCAGAGAAGAGGGAAACACTGAAGCTTTCTTT
TRBJ1-1 TRBV6-1 - - CASLDWNTEAFF TGTGCCAGCTTGGACTGGAACACTGAAGCTTTCTTT
TRBJ1-1 TRBV4-1 - few CASSHRNMAEAFF TGCGCCAGCAGCCATCGGAACATGGCTGAAGCTTTCTTT
TRBJ1-1 TRBV27 TRBD1 - CATWGQGGTEAFF TGTGCCACCTGGGGACAGGGCGGAACTGAAGCTTTCTTT
TRBJ2-1 TRBV30 - - CAWAWAGDYNEQFF TGTGCCTGGGCCTGGGCAGGGGACTACAATGAGCAGTTCTTC
TRBJ1-1 TRBV7-3 - many CASSFLRHGGSVSTEAFF TGTGCCAGCAGCTTCCTCCGACACGGAGGTTCTGTTTCTACTGAAGCTTTCTTT
TRBJ1-4 TRBV20-1 - - CSAARGKLFF TGCAGTGCCGCCCGAGGAAAACTGTTTTTT
TRBJ2-2 TRBV25-1 - few CASSSTTTYTGELFF TGTGCCAGCAGTAGCACGACTACTTACACCGGGGAGCTGTTTTTT
TRBJ2-7 TRBV28 TRBD1 many CASSLGTGEYEQYF TGTGCCAGCAGTTTGGGGACAGGAGAATACGAGCAGTACTTC
TRBJ1-1 TRBV5-1 - - CASSFLDRNTEAFF TGCGCCAGCAGCTTTCTAGACAGGAACACTGAAGCTTTCTTT
TRBJ2-3 TRBV6-1 - few CASSEGRGRTDTQYF TGTGCCAGCAGTGAAGGCCGGGGTAGGACAGATACGCAGTATTTT
TRBJ1-5 TRBV19 - few CASREADVSNQPQHF TGTGCCAGTAGGGAGGCCGACGTTAGCAATCAGCCCCAGCATTTT
TRBJ2-3 TRBV5-1 TRBD2 - CASSSTSGSDTQYF TGCGCCAGCAGCTCGACTAGCGGGAGTGATACGCAGTATTTT
TRBJ2-7 TRBV28 - many CASSLTRTSYEQYF TGTGCCAGCAGTTTGACTAGAACATCCTACGAGCAGTACTTC
TRBJ2-1 TRBV7-2 TRBD2 - CASSLSLSSSGRAYEQFF TGTGCCAGCAGCTTATCCCTTTCTAGTAGCGGGAGGGCCTATGAGCAGTTCTTC
TRBJ1-5 TRBV7-2 TRBD1 few CASSWTGPNQPQHF TGTGCCAGCAGCTGGACAGGGCCCAATCAGCCCCAGCATTTT
TRBJ2-1 TRBV3-1 TRBD2 - CASSQDWDGRGQFF TGTGCCAGCAGCCAAGATTGGGACGGGAGGGGGCAGTTCTTC
TRBJ2-5 TRBV3-1 TRBD1 many CASSCRTGGQETQYF TGTGCCAGCAGCTGTCGGACAGGGGGCCAAGAGACCCAGTACTTC
TRBJ2-1 TRBV3-1 TRBD2 few CASSQGAGGRNEQFF TGTGCCAGCAGCCAAGGAGCGGGAGGGCGAAATGAGCAGTTCTTC
TRBJ2-2 TRBV18 - - CASSPPEDTGELFF TGTGCCAGCTCACCACCGGAGGATACCGGGGAGCTGTTTTTT
TRBJ1-5 TRBV30 TRBD1 few CAWSLDTGGEGQPQHF TGTGCCTGGAGTCTGGATACAGGGGGCGAGGGGCAGCCCCAGCATTTT